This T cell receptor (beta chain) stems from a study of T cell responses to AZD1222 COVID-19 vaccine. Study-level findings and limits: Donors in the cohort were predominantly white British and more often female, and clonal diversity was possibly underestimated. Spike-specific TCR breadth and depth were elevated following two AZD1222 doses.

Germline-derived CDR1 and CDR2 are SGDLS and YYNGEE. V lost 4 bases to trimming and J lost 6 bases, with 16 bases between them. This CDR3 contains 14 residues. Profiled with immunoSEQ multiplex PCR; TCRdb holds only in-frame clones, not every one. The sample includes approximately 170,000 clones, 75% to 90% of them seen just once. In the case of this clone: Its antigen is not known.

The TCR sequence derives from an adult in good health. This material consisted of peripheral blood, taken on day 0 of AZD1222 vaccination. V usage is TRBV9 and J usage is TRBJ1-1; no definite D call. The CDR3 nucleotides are TGTGCCAGCAGCCCCCGGTGGGGTCAGGCTGAAGCTTTCTTT. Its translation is CASSPRWGQAEAFF.